This T cell receptor (beta chain) was identified in a study of T cell repertoires in cytomegalovirus infection. Study-wide background: Epitope selection comprised recently identified HLA-C-restricted CMV epitopes and well-studied HLA-B-restricted CMV epitopes. Study-level points and caveats: Ex vivo, HLA-C-restricted CMV-specific TCR beta clonotypes prevailed over the rest of the response.

Germline CDR1 is MNHEY and CDR2 is SVGEGT. J lost 1 base, V lost 5 bases, and 8 bases had no gene match. This CDR3 has 16 residues. In this sample, this clonotype turned up a few times. The antigen remains unidentified. Each CDR3 protein is one row after TCRdb ran MiXCR on the reads. The sample lists around 900,000 distinct CDR3 sequences; approximately 31% were seen once. The chain uses TRBV6-2 or TRBV6-3 and TRBJ2-1; 7 bases line up with TRBD1. This clonotype was obtained from a human donor in good health (CMV status not recorded). Some clones in this sample may be carry-over from other donors' samples. The sequences come from cultured CD8+ T cells from PBMCs, collected from culture after CMV antigen stimulation. The CDR3 sequence is CASSLLGQVSYNEQFF. The CDR3 DNA sequence: TGTGCCAGCAGTCTCCTCGGACAGGTTTCCTACAATGAGCAGTTCTTC.